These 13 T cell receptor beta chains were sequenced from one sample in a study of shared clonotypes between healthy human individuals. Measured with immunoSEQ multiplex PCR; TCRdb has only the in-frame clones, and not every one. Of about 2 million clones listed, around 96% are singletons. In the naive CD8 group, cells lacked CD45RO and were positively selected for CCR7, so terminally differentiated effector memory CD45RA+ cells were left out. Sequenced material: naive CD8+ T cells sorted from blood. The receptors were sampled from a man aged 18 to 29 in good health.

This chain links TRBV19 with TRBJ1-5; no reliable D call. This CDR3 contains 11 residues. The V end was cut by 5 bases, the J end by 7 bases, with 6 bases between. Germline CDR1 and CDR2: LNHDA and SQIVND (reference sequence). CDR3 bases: TGTGCCAGTAGTGCGGGACAGCCCCAGCATTTT. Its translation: CASSAGQPQHF.

Here the CDR3 DNA reads TGTGCCACCAGAGCGAGGACGGGCTCTGGAAACACCATATATTTT. This translates into CATRARTGSGNTIYF. The chain carries TRBV15 and TRBJ1-3; D not certain. The CDR3 sequence is 15 residues long. Germline assignment: CDR1 LNHNV and CDR2 YYDKDF (reference sequence). Trimming took 6 bases from V and 0 from J, leaving 12 bases between them.

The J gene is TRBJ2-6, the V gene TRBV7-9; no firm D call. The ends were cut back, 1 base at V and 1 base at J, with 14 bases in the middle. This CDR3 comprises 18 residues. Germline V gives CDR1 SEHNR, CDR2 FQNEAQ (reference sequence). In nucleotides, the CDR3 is TGTGCCAGCAGCTTAGAGGCAGAGATGGTTTCTGGGGCCAACGTCCTGACTTTC. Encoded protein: CASSLEAEMVSGANVLTF. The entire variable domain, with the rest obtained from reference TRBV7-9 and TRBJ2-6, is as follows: DTGVSQNPRHKITKRGQNVTFRCDPISEHNRLYWYRQTLGQGPEFLTYFQNEAQLEKSRLLSDRFSAERPKGSFSTLEIQRTEQGDSAMYLCASSLEAEMVSGANVLTFGAGSRLTVL.

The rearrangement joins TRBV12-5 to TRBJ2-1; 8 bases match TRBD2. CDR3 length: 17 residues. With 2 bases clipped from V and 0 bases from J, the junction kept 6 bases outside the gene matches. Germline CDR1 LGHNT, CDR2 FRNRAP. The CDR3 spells CASGLYVAGSSYNEQFF. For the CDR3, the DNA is TGTGCTAGTGGTTTGTACGTAGCGGGAAGCTCCTACAATGAGCAGTTCTTC.

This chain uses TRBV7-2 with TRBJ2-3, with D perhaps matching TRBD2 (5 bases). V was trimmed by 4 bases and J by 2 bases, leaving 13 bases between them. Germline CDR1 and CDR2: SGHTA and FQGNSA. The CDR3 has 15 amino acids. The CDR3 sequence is CASSSGLIITDTQYF. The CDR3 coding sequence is TGTGCCAGCAGCTCAGGACTTATCATCACAGATACGCAGTATTTT.

This CDR3 reads CATEWGTGGNTIYF. CDR3 DNA: TGTGCCACCGAATGGGGTACCGGCGGAAACACCATATATTTT. The chain combines TRBV19 with TRBJ1-3; D unclear. The CDR3 is made up of 14 amino acids. Germline CDR1 is LNHDA and CDR2 is SQIVND (reference sequence). V dropped 10 bases and J dropped 4 bases, with 17 bases sitting between them. The entire variable domain, with the rest obtained from reference TRBV19 and TRBJ1-3, is as follows: DGGITQSPKYLFRKEGQNVTLSCEQNLNHDAMYWYRQDPGQGLRLIYYSQIVNDFQKGDIAEGYSVSREKKESFPLTVTSAQKNPTAFYLCATEWGTGGNTIYFGEGSWLTVV.

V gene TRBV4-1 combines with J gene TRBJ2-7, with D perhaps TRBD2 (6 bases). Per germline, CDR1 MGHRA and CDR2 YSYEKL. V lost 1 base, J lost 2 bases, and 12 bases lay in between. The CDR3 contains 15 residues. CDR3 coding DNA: TGCGCCAGCAGCCAAGTTACTAGCAGGCCCTACGAGCAGTACTTC. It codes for CASSQVTSRPYEQYF.

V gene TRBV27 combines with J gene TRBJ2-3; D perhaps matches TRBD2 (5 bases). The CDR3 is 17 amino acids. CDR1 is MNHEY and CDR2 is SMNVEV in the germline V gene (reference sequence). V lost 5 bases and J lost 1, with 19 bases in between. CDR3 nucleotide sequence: TGTGCCAGCAGTCCCCTGTGGGCGGGTGGGGGCACAGATACGCAGTATTTT. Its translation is CASSPLWAGGGTDTQYF.

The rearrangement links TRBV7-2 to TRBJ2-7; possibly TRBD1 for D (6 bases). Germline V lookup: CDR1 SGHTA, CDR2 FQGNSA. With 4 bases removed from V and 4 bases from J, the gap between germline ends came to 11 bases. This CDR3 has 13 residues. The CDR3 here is CASSSGQIYEQYF. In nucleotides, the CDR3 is TGTGCCAGCAGCTCCGGACAGATTTACGAGCAGTACTTC.

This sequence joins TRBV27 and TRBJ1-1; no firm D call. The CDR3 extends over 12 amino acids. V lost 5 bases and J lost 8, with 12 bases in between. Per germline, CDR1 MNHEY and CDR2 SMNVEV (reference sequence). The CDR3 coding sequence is TGTGCCAGCAGTCCCCCCTTGGGGGAAGCTTTCTTT. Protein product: CASSPPLGEAFF.

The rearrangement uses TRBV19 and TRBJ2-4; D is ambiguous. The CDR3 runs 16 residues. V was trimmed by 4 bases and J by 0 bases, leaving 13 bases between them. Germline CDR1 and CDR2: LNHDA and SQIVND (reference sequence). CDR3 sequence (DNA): TGTGCCAGTAGTACGCCCCAGGTGTTAGCCAAAAACATTCAGTACTTC. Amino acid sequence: CASSTPQVLAKNIQYF.

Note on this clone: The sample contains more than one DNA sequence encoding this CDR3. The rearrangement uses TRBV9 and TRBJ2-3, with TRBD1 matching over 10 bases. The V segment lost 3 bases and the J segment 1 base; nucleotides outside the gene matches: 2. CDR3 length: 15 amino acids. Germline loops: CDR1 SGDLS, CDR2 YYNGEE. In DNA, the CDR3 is TGTGCCAGCAGCGCTGGGACAGGGGGCACAGATACGCAGTATTTT. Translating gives CASSAGTGGTDTQYF.

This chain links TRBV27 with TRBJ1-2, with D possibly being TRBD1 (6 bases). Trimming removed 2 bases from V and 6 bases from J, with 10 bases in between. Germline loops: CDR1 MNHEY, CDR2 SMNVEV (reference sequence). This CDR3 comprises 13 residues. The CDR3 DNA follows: TGTGCCAGCAGTTTAACAGGGAGTAATGGCTACACCTTC. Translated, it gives CASSLTGSNGYTF.